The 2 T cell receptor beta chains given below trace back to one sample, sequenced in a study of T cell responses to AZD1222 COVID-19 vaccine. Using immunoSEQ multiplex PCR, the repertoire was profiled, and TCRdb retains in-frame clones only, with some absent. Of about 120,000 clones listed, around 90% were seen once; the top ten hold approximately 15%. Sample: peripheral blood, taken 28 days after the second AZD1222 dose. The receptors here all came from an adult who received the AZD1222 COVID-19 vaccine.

This chain's CDR3 is CASSLSGAANEKLFF. In nucleotides, the CDR3 is TGCGCCAGCAGCTTGTCTGGGGCCGCTAATGAAAAACTGTTTTTT. The rearrangement uses TRBV5-1 and TRBJ1-4; D possibly corresponds to TRBD1 (5 bases). The CDR3 totals 15 residues. CDR1 SGHRS and CDR2 YFSETQ come from the germline V gene. Trimming shortened V by 1 base and J by 3 bases, and 10 bases separated the two germline ends.

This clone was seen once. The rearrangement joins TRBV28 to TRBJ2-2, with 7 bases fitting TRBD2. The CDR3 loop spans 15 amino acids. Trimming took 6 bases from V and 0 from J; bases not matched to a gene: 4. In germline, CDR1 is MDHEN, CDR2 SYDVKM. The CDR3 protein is CASSPSGTNTGELFF. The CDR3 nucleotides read TGTGCCAGCAGCCCCAGCGGGACGAACACCGGGGAGCTGTTTTTT.